This T cell receptor beta chain comes out of a study of blood T cell repertoires in COVID-19. Whole-study context: The United States, Italy and Spain provided the acute and convalescent COVID-19 samples. The cDNA or gDNA used as material had been derived from T cells, B-cell-depleted T cells, or PBMCs.

The CDR3 covers 13 residues. Germline CDR1 is MGHRA and CDR2 is YSYEKL. Trimming took off 4 bases at V and 6 bases at J, with 13 bases between the two ends. Methods used by the authors: Estimates of nucleated cell counts were drawn from the amplification of reference gene primers. The repertoire was sequenced with immunoSEQ multiplex PCR; TCRdb's copy has only in-frame clones and lacks some. That table gives V, J and clone size, and the DNA gave D and trimming. The table lists about 120,000 clones, roughly nine tenths of them singletons, with 1.5% to 2% in the top ten. This TCR came from a human donor with active COVID-19. The donor label of this sample is uncertain. The chain is built from TRBV4-1 and TRBJ2-7; D is unclear. Source material: peripheral blood. Written as DNA, the CDR3 is TGCGCCAGCAGCCTGACTTCATCTGGCGAGCAGTACTTC. Protein sequence: CASSLTSSGEQYF.